This is a list of T cell receptor beta chains from one sample in a study of blood T cell repertoires in COVID-19. Repertoires were generated with immunoSEQ multiplex PCR, while TCRdb's copy carries only in-frame clones and drops some. The sample records a few hundred thousand clones, about 85% being singletons. What was sequenced was peripheral blood. The receptors were gathered from a woman aged 18 to 35 with acute or convalescent COVID-19. Both conserved end residues are part of each CDR3. Each record gives: clone size, D gene, J gene, V gene, CDR3 DNA, CDR3 protein. The D gene is left open where the match is weak. Rows give clone size only sometimes, using once, few, many, or a class for an expanded clone.

clone_size: once; d_call: -; j_call: TRBJ2-5; v_call: TRBV2; cdr3_nt: TGTGCCAGCAGTGAGGGGACTGGGATCCAAGAGACCCAGTACTTC; cdr3_aa: CASSEGTGIQETQYF
clone_size: -; d_call: -; j_call: TRBJ2-5; v_call: TRBV25-1; cdr3_nt: TGTGCCAGCAGTGAAGGAAGAGGTCGGGAGACCCAGTACTTC; cdr3_aa: CASSEGRGRETQYF
clone_size: -; d_call: -; j_call: TRBJ2-1; v_call: TRBV5-1; cdr3_nt: TGCGCCAGCAGCTTGGAGGCTAGGCAAACCTATAATGAGCAGTTCTTC; cdr3_aa: CASSLEARQTYNEQFF
clone_size: -; d_call: TRBD2; j_call: TRBJ2-1; v_call: TRBV27; cdr3_nt: TGTGCCAGCAGTTTATCCCTAGCGGGTAAAGAGCAGTTCTTC; cdr3_aa: CASSLSLAGKEQFF
clone_size: -; d_call: -; j_call: TRBJ2-7; v_call: TRBV7-9; cdr3_nt: TGTGCCAGCAGCTCCGAAACTGGGGCCAGCTCCTACGAGCAGTACTTC; cdr3_aa: CASSSETGASSYEQYF
clone_size: -; d_call: -; j_call: TRBJ1-6; v_call: TRBV3-1/TRBV3-2; cdr3_nt: TGTGCCAGCACCCGGGATCTCCTTAATTCACCCCTCCACTTT; cdr3_aa: CASTRDLLNSPLHF
clone_size: few; d_call: TRBD1; j_call: TRBJ1-6; v_call: TRBV2; cdr3_nt: TGTGCCAGCAGGGCAGACAGGGCGGATAATTCACCCCTCCACTTT; cdr3_aa: CASRADRADNSPLHF
clone_size: -; d_call: -; j_call: TRBJ1-3; v_call: TRBV19; cdr3_nt: TGTGCCAGTAGTACACTACCGAACCCAGCAGGGATTGGAAACACCATATATTTT; cdr3_aa: CASSTLPNPAGIGNTIYF
clone_size: -; d_call: -; j_call: TRBJ1-2; v_call: TRBV4-1; cdr3_nt: TGCGCCAGCAGCTCTTTTCGGAGAGGTGGACGTTATAGCGACTATGGCTACACCTTC; cdr3_aa: CASSSFRRGGRYSDYGYTF
clone_size: -; d_call: -; j_call: TRBJ2-7; v_call: TRBV13; cdr3_nt: TGTGCCAGCAGTCCACAGACAGATACCTACGAGCAGTACTTC; cdr3_aa: CASSPQTDTYEQYF
clone_size: -; d_call: TRBD1; j_call: TRBJ1-4; v_call: TRBV9; cdr3_nt: TGTGCCAGCAGCGTCAACCCGACAGGGAGCGGTGAAAAACTGTTTTTT; cdr3_aa: CASSVNPTGSGEKLFF
clone_size: -; d_call: TRBD2; j_call: TRBJ2-2; v_call: TRBV19; cdr3_nt: TGTGCCAGTAGACGGGGACTAGCGGAGAACACCGGGGAGCTGTTTTTT; cdr3_aa: CASRRGLAENTGELFF
clone_size: -; d_call: -; j_call: TRBJ2-1; v_call: TRBV4-1; cdr3_nt: TGCGCCAGCAGCCAAGACTCTCTTAGCTCCTACAATGAGCAGTTCTTC; cdr3_aa: CASSQDSLSSYNEQFF
clone_size: -; d_call: -; j_call: TRBJ2-2; v_call: TRBV5-1; cdr3_nt: TGCGCCAGCAGCTTGGATGGGGGGACGAACACCGGGGAGCTGTTTTTT; cdr3_aa: CASSLDGGTNTGELFF
clone_size: few; d_call: -; j_call: TRBJ1-2; v_call: TRBV7-9; cdr3_nt: TGTGCCAGCAGCGCCCAAGGAGAGGGAACCTTC; cdr3_aa: CASSAQGEGTF
clone_size: -; d_call: TRBD2; j_call: TRBJ2-5; v_call: TRBV18; cdr3_nt: TGTGCCAGCACGACTAGCGGGAGTGAGACCCAGTACTTC; cdr3_aa: CASTTSGSETQYF
clone_size: -; d_call: TRBD1; j_call: TRBJ1-1; v_call: TRBV5-1; cdr3_nt: TGCGCCAGCAGCTCCGGGACAGAGAACACTGAAGCTTTCTTT; cdr3_aa: CASSSGTENTEAFF
clone_size: -; d_call: -; j_call: TRBJ1-1; v_call: TRBV9; cdr3_nt: TGTGCCAGCAGCGCCAGTCAGTGGAACACTGAAGCTTTCTTT; cdr3_aa: CASSASQWNTEAFF
clone_size: -; d_call: -; j_call: TRBJ1-1; v_call: TRBV5-4; cdr3_nt: TGTGCCAGCAGCTTGGAGGTAGCCCTGAACACTGAAGCTTTCTTT; cdr3_aa: CASSLEVALNTEAFF
clone_size: -; d_call: TRBD2; j_call: TRBJ2-1; v_call: TRBV6-6; cdr3_nt: TGTGCCAGCAGTTACGGGGCGGGGGAGTTCTACAATGAGCAGTTCTTC; cdr3_aa: CASSYGAGEFYNEQFF